This T cell receptor (beta chain) originates from a study of CD8+ T cells in alopecia areata. Study findings and constraints: Sharing of TCRs across patients appeared less clear than in mice, possibly for HLA-related reasons. Among the 100 top clones, expanded CD8+ clones, like scalp clonality, were significantly decreased by tofacitinib. Many expanded lesional clones persisted in scalp and blood during tofacitinib.

Comment on this clone: Its antigen is as yet unknown.

With 6 bases clipped from V and 2 bases from J, the junction kept 8 bases outside the gene matches. In germline, CDR1 is MNHNS, CDR2 SASEGT. The CDR3 sequence is 15 residues long. Regarding treatment: oral pan-JAK inhibitor, 5-10 mg twice daily. Lesional scalp punch biopsies and peripheral blood came from alopecia areata patients. The sequencing template was cDNA reverse transcribed from extracted RNA. This table comes from immunoSEQ multiplex PCR, and its TCRdb copy is limited to in-frame clones, with some not included. The data contain roughly 120,000 clones, roughly 56% of them singletons. The rearrangement links TRBV6-1 to TRBJ2-7, with 9 bases aligning to TRBD1. This sample comprised CD4+ T cells sorted from blood, obtained at week 24, from a patient treated with tofacitinib. This sequence was found in a human donor with alopecia areata. CDR3 bases: TGTGCCAGCAGGAAAGAGAGACAGGGGGCCTACGAGCAGTACTTC. Translation gives CASRKERQGAYEQYF.